This T cell receptor (beta chain) originates from a study of T cells in Graves' hyperthyroidism and ophthalmopathy. RNA transcripts yielded amplified TCR beta CDR3 regions. TCR CDR3 underwent first-round RT-PCR with the HTBI primer set. One entry per CDR3 protein results from TCRdb running MiXCR on the multiplex PCR reads. The repertoire holds roughly 300,000 distinct CDR3 sequences, roughly 18% seen once, with roughly 49% in the top ten. CDR3 length: 12 residues. Germline V lookup: CDR1 KGHDR, CDR2 SFDVKD. V gave up 10 bases and J gave up 5 bases; unmatched junction bases: 6. This clonotype appeared a few times.

This TCR derives from a woman aged 50 to 65 with Graves' hyperthyroidism. This chain connects TRBV24-1 to TRBJ2-5, with 7 bases fitting TRBD1. Sample: blood. The CDR3 DNA reads TGTGCCACGAATGACAGGGTTGAGACCCAGTACTTC. Translated, it gives CATNDRVETQYF.